The next 20 T cell receptor beta chains were all read from a single sample in a study of T cell responses to AZD1222 COVID-19 vaccine. The data were produced by immunoSEQ multiplex PCR, yet TCRdb's version contains in-frame clones alone and is incomplete. The sample records around 110,000 clones, roughly 93% being singletons. The sequences come from peripheral blood, collected on day 0 of AZD1222 vaccination. All receptors derive from an adult in good health.

The chain joins TRBV5-1 to TRBJ2-2; 10 bases map to TRBD1. The CDR3 has 15 amino acids. V gave up 9 bases and J gave up 4 bases; unmatched junction bases: 9. Germline V gives CDR1 SGHRS, CDR2 YFSETQ. CDR3 sequence reads: CATGRTGGGTGELFF. For the CDR3, the DNA is TGCGCCACCGGCCGGACAGGGGGAGGCACCGGGGAGCTGTTTTTT.

This chain uses TRBV15 with TRBJ2-5; no clear D. The CDR3 sequence is 12 residues long. V lost 3 bases and J lost 3, with 5 bases in between. Germline CDR1 and CDR2: LNHNV and YYDKDF (reference sequence). The CDR3 loop reads CATSRTEETQYF. The CDR3 DNA is TGTGCCACCAGCAGGACCGAAGAGACCCAGTACTTC.

CDR3 protein: CASSLRQPNEKLFF. In nucleotides, the CDR3 is TGTGCCAGCAGCCTCCGACAGCCTAATGAAAAACTGTTTTTT. The chain combines TRBV7-8 with TRBJ1-4; weak D call: TRBD1 (5 bases). The germline gives CDR1 SGHVS, CDR2 FQNEAQ. V was cut by 5 bases and J by 3 bases, with 10 bases left in between. The CDR3 length is 14 residues.

This chain links TRBV28 with TRBJ2-1, with 7 bases identical to TRBD2. With V trimmed by 3 bases and J by 7 bases, 6 bases remained unmatched. This CDR3 spans 14 amino acids. Germline V gene sequence: CDR1 MDHEN, CDR2 SYDVKM. CDR3 bases: TGTGCCAGCAGTTTCTCGGCGGGAGAAAATGAGCAGTTCTTC. Protein: CASSFSAGENEQFF.

The chain uses TRBV4-1 and TRBJ2-5; D gene ambiguous. The length of the CDR3 is 12 residues. Trimming removed 0 bases at V and 4 bases at J, with 3 bases between. Germline lookup yields CDR1 MGHRA and CDR2 YSYEKL. The CDR3 sequence: CASSQERETQYF. DNA for the CDR3: TGCGCCAGCAGCCAAGAACGAGAGACCCAGTACTTC.

The DNA of the CDR3 is TGTGCCAGCAGTTCCTGGGGACAGGGGGGCGAGCAGTACTTC. Amino acids: CASSSWGQGGEQYF. The chain recombines TRBV27 with TRBJ2-7; TRBD1 aligns across 11 bases. Germline CDR1 is MNHEY and CDR2 is SMNVEV (reference sequence). This CDR3 contains 14 residues. J lost 6 bases, V lost 4 bases, and 5 bases had no gene match.

This chain joins TRBV28 and TRBJ1-1; D unresolved. This CDR3 spans 15 amino acids. Germline V gene lookup returns CDR1 MDHEN and CDR2 SYDVKM. V was cut by 8 bases and J by 1 base, with 17 bases left in between. CDR3 region: CASEPSKGKNTEAFF. CDR3 DNA sequence: TGTGCCAGCGAGCCCTCTAAGGGCAAGAACACTGAAGCTTTCTTT.

V gene TRBV5-8 combines with J gene TRBJ1-3; tentatively, D is TRBD1 (5 bases). Trimming removed 2 bases from V and 9 bases from J, with 21 bases in between. This CDR3 is built from 16 residues. Germline lookup yields CDR1 SGHTS and CDR2 YDEGEE. CDR3 coding DNA: TGTGCCAGCAGCTTAGGGACCGACCCGATGGGGGGCACCATATATTTT. Translating gives CASSLGTDPMGGTIYF.

The chain employs TRBV27 and TRBJ1-5; D might be TRBD1 (5 bases). CDR1 and CDR2 (germline): MNHEY, SMNVEV (reference sequence). V gave up 6 bases and J gave up 0 bases, with 21 bases separating them. The CDR3 has 18 amino acids. DNA of the CDR3: TGTGCCAGCAGCCCGGACGGCCAGGGAGCCTATAGCAATCAGCCCCAGCATTTT. Translation gives CASSPDGQGAYSNQPQHF.

The chain couples TRBV2 to TRBJ2-1; TRBD1 matches 8 bases. The length of the CDR3 is 16 residues. Germline V gene lookup returns CDR1 SNHLY and CDR2 FYNNEI. The V and J ends lost 4 bases and 0 bases, in that order; junction bases with no gene match: 5. The CDR3 is CASSAGQGRSYNEQFF. In DNA form, the CDR3 reads TGTGCCAGCAGTGCTGGACAGGGACGCTCCTACAATGAGCAGTTCTTC.

This chain links TRBV6-2 or TRBV6-3 with TRBJ2-7; TRBD1 aligns across 10 bases. The CDR3 runs 15 residues. Germline V gene data show CDR1 as MNHEY and CDR2 as SVGEGT. Germline trimming cut 2 bases from V and 3 bases from J; bases unmatched to any gene: 4. CDR3 bases: TGTGCCAGCAGTTACCAGGGACAGGGGAACTACGAGCAGTACTTC. Translated: CASSYQGQGNYEQYF.

The chain uses TRBV11-2 and TRBJ1-5; D is ambiguous. CDR3 size: 14 residues. Trimming stripped 3 bases from V and 7 bases from J, with 13 bases between. The germline gives CDR1 SGHAT, CDR2 FQNNGV. CDR3 loop: CASSFYGEGQPQHF. The DNA for the CDR3 is TGTGCCAGCAGCTTTTACGGAGAGGGCCAGCCCCAGCATTTT.

The chain has TRBV7-9 and TRBJ2-1; D uncertain. V was trimmed by 2 bases and J by 5 bases, leaving 4 bases between them. Germline CDR1 reads SEHNR; CDR2 reads FQNEAQ (reference sequence). The CDR3 is made up of 12 amino acids. CDR3 amino acids: CASSLSDNEQFF. In DNA, the CDR3 is TGTGCCAGCAGCTTAAGCGACAATGAGCAGTTCTTC.

The genes are TRBV6-1 and TRBJ2-7; D gene uncertain. This CDR3 spans 11 amino acids. CDR1 is MNHNS and CDR2 is SASEGT in the germline V gene. V lost 3 bases, J lost 4 bases, and 4 bases lay in between. This CDR3 reads CASSEKYEQYF. CDR3 sequence (DNA): TGTGCCAGCAGTGAGAAGTACGAGCAGTACTTC.

J is TRBJ2-1 and V is TRBV6-5; D call uncertain. This CDR3 has 16 amino acids. Between the trimmed V and J ends, which lost 0 bases and 0 bases, there was a span of 9 bases. Germline V gives CDR1 MNHEY, CDR2 SVGAGI. This chain's CDR3 is CASSYSGISSYNEQFF. CDR3 in DNA: TGTGCCAGCAGTTACTCAGGGATTAGCTCCTACAATGAGCAGTTCTTC.

This clone was picked up one time. The chain links TRBV5-6 to TRBJ1-1; D is uncertain. The CDR3 runs to 12 residues. V was pared by 4 bases and J by 4 bases, with 8 bases between. Germline values: CDR1 SGHDT, CDR2 YYEEEE. The CDR3 DNA follows: TGTGCCAGCAGCAAAGGCGGCACTGAAGCTTTCTTT. This gives the protein CASSKGGTEAFF.

The genes are TRBV3-1 (or the pseudogene TRBV3-2) and TRBJ1-1; D call uncertain. Germline V lookup: CDR1 LGHDT, CDR2 YNNKEL (reference sequence). This CDR3 spans 12 amino acids. V lost 6 bases to trimming and J lost 3 bases, with 8 bases between them. The CDR3 region is CASSSVYTEAFF. The CDR3 DNA sequence: TGTGCCAGCAGTTCAGTCTACACTGAAGCTTTCTTT.

J is TRBJ2-7 and V is TRBV15, with 13 bases lining up with TRBD2. V gave up 3 bases and J gave up 2 bases; unmatched junction bases: 4. CDR3 length: 16 amino acids. Looked up from germline, CDR1 is LNHNV and CDR2 is YYDKDF (reference sequence). Here the CDR3 reads CATSSGGLAGAYEQYF. The DNA for the CDR3 is TGTGCCACCAGCAGTGGCGGACTAGCGGGAGCCTACGAGCAGTACTTC.

The chain links TRBV7-2 to TRBJ2-2, with 8 bases aligning to TRBD2. Per germline, CDR1 SGHTA and CDR2 FQGNSA. The CDR3 totals 16 residues. The J segment lost 9 bases and the V segment lost 7 bases, leaving 16 bases of the junction unmatched. CDR3 region: CASTAPREGRGRELFF. The CDR3 coding sequence is TGTGCCAGCACCGCCCCACGGGAGGGCCGAGGGCGGGAGCTGTTTTTT.

The genes are TRBV13 and TRBJ1-2; a weak D match, TRBD1 (6 bases). Germline loops: CDR1 PRHDT, CDR2 FYEKMQ (reference sequence). CDR3 length equals 15 residues. Trimming removed 0 bases at V and 0 bases at J, with 8 bases between. The CDR3 DNA reads as TGTGCCAGCAGCTTAGGCGGGGGCTCTAACTATGGCTACACCTTC. Its protein is CASSLGGGSNYGYTF.